The 3 T cell receptor beta chains below all came from one sample that was sequenced in a study of blood T cell repertoires in COVID-19. Sequencing was performed with immunoSEQ multiplex PCR; in TCRdb, only in-frame clones are kept and a portion is missing. The sample has around 60,000 clones, roughly 90% seen once; the top ten hold 3.5%. Sequences were obtained from peripheral blood. The receptor source for this set is a man aged 50 or older with active COVID-19.

The J gene is TRBJ2-1, the V gene TRBV18; 12 bases align to TRBD2. The germline V gene encodes CDR1 KGHSH and CDR2 LQKENI. The CDR3 runs 17 residues. Trimming took 2 bases from V and 4 from J; bases not matched to a gene: 6. The CDR3 sequence is CASSPASGGAAYNEQFF. In DNA form, the CDR3 reads TGTGCCAGCTCACCAGCTAGCGGGGGGGCAGCGTACAATGAGCAGTTCTTC.

V usage is TRBV11-2 and J usage is TRBJ2-5, with D perhaps TRBD2 (6 bases). CDR1 and CDR2 (germline): SGHAT, FQNNGV. The CDR3 spans 14 residues. V was cut by 0 bases and J by 5 bases, with 10 bases left in between. CDR3 protein: CASSLDSAGETQYF. As DNA, the CDR3 is TGTGCCAGCAGCTTAGATTCGGCGGGGGAGACCCAGTACTTC.

This clone was seen once. The chain recombines TRBV7-9 with TRBJ1-2; 11 bases align to TRBD1. V dropped 7 bases and J dropped 4; count of bases not matched to a gene: 23. CDR1 SEHNR and CDR2 FQNEAQ come from the germline V gene (reference sequence). The CDR3 totals 20 residues. DNA of the CDR3: TGTGCCAGCACCCTCGGGGGGGTCGCGAAAACCGGGACAGGGGGCTATGGCTACACCTTC. This sequence encodes CASTLGGVAKTGTGGYGYTF.